Reported below is one T cell receptor (beta chain). Its antigen is not identified. These data belong to a study of long-term antiretroviral therapy in people with HIV. Study results and caveats: Diversity rose after ART but stayed below transplant donor controls. ART adherence, viral resistance and therapy changes went undocumented.

The CDR3 totals 14 residues. V dropped 3 bases and J dropped 2; count of bases not matched to a gene: 6. CDR1 GTSNPN and CDR2 SVGIG come from the germline V gene (reference sequence). Every HIV-positive participant received treatment in the United States. Researchers ran immunoSEQ v3.0 at survey level. Measured with immunoSEQ multiplex PCR; TCRdb has only the in-frame clones, and not every one. The repertoire has tens of thousands of clones, approximately 94% of them found once; the top ten carry 3.6%. The J gene is TRBJ2-5, the V gene TRBV30, with 7 bases identical to TRBD2. This sequence originates from a woman aged 45-65 years with HIV. The starting material was unsorted PBMCs, obtained 4.1 years after starting antiretroviral therapy. Here the CDR3 DNA reads TGTGCCTGGAGGCATGCGGGGGTTCAAGAGACCCAGTACTTC. The encoded protein is CAWRHAGVQETQYF. The whole variable domain, filled in from reference TRBV30 and TRBJ2-5, reads SQTIHQWPATLVQPVGSPLSLECTVEGTSNPNLYWYRQAAGRGLQLLFYSVGIGQISSEVPQNLSASRPQDRQFILSSKKLLLSDSGFYLCAWRHAGVQETQYFGPGTRLLVL.